The 25 T cell receptor beta chains reported below all come from one sample, sequenced in a study of blood T cell repertoires in COVID-19 (dated by TCRdb to 2020 to 2022). Library prep was done by the immunoSEQ multiplex PCR assay. TCRdb stores this immuneACCESS table with in-frame sequences only. Part of the clones is absent; in the studies checked, under half of the shortfall reflects unresolved V genes, and no reason is known for the rest. This sample holds around 200,000 clones; 80% to 85% were observed only once. The top ten hold roughly 7.2% of the sample. The sequencing sample was made of peripheral blood. These TCRs come from a woman aged 40 to 49 with COVID-19, enrolled during active disease.

This chain joins TRBV4-1 and TRBJ1-3; a weak D match, TRBD1 (6 bases). Germline V gene data show CDR1 as MGHRA and CDR2 as YSYEKL. V lost 5 bases and J lost 0, with 14 bases in between. This CDR3 is built from 16 residues. CDR3 in DNA: TGCGCCAGCAGCTCAGGACAGACACACTCTGGAAACACCATATATTTT. The encoded protein is CASSSGQTHSGNTIYF.

The genes are TRBV3-1 (or the pseudogene TRBV3-2) and TRBJ2-1, with D perhaps TRBD2 (6 bases). CDR1 and CDR2 from the germline V gene are LGHDT and YNNKEL (reference sequence). Between the trimmed V and J ends, which lost 5 bases and 5 bases, there was a span of 19 bases. CDR3 length equals 16 residues. CDR3 region: CASSYLADLRNNEQFF. CDR3 coding DNA: TGTGCCAGCAGCTACTTAGCGGACCTCCGAAACAATGAGCAGTTCTTC.

This clone appeared a few times. The CDR3 DNA sequence: TGTGCCAGCAGCACCAGGGTTAGGGACTACACCTTC. The encoded protein is CASSTRVRDYTF. The J gene is TRBJ1-2, the V gene TRBV7-8, with a possible D match to TRBD1 (5 bases). V was trimmed by 5 bases and J by 10 bases, leaving 14 bases between them. Germline loops: CDR1 SGHVS, CDR2 FQNEAQ. The CDR3 loop spans 12 amino acids.

The J gene is TRBJ2-5, the V gene TRBV12-3 or TRBV12-4, with D tentatively TRBD1 (6 bases). Trimming cost V 6 bases and J 5 bases, with 13 bases left between them. The CDR3 is made up of 13 amino acids. CDR3 nucleotides: TGTGCCAGCAGGCCAGGGGCTGGGGAGACCCAGTACTTC. It specifies CASRPGAGETQYF.

The chain employs TRBV7-2 and TRBJ1-5; D ambiguous. CDR3 length equals 12 residues. Germline loops: CDR1 SGHTA, CDR2 FQGNSA. V shed 0 bases and J shed 7 bases, with 4 bases lying between them. The CDR3 sequence: CASSLARQPQHF. Here the CDR3 DNA reads TGTGCCAGCAGCTTAGCGCGCCAGCCCCAGCATTTT.

This sequence joins TRBV10-2 and TRBJ1-2; D may be TRBD1 (5 bases). In germline, CDR1 is WSHSY, CDR2 SAAADI. Trimming pared 0 bases from V and 3 bases from J, leaving 8 bases between. The CDR3 spans 14 residues. The CDR3 is CASSESPGDYGYTF. In nucleotides, the CDR3 is TGCGCCAGCAGTGAGTCCCCGGGGGACTATGGCTACACCTTC.

This clone was counted between two and nine times. V gene TRBV7-3 combines with J gene TRBJ2-1; 14 bases map to TRBD2. After removal of 5 bases from V and 7 bases from J, the junction contained 7 bases not matched to a gene. CDR3 length equals 16 residues. CDR1 is SGHTA and CDR2 is FQGTGA in the germline V gene. The CDR3 nucleotides read TGTGCCAGCAGCCGGGAGGGGACTAGCGGGGGTAATGAGCAGTTCTTC. Its protein product is CASSREGTSGGNEQFF.

The genes are TRBV3-1 (or the pseudogene TRBV3-2) and TRBJ2-1, with 9 positions matching TRBD2. Germline loops: CDR1 LGHDT, CDR2 YNNKEL (reference sequence). The ends lost 0 bases at V and 9 bases at J; junction bases unmatched: 6. CDR3 length: 15 amino acids. The CDR3 protein is CASSQERGGLGEQFF. CDR3 bases: TGTGCCAGCAGCCAAGAGCGGGGGGGCCTAGGTGAGCAGTTCTTC.

This clone was recorded a few times. V is TRBV9 and J is TRBJ1-1, with TRBD1 as a possible D gene (5 bases). The V gene lost 3 bases and the J gene lost 0 bases, with 9 bases spanning the gap. Germline assignment: CDR1 SGDLS and CDR2 YYNGEE. The CDR3 consists of 14 residues. Here the CDR3 DNA reads TGTGCCAGCAGCGAGGGGTTCATGAACACTGAAGCTTTCTTT. Translation: CASSEGFMNTEAFF.

This chain uses TRBV19 with TRBJ1-1; perhaps TRBD1 as D (5 bases). In germline, CDR1 is LNHDA, CDR2 SQIVND (reference sequence). V shed 5 bases and J shed 4 bases, with 14 bases lying between them. The CDR3 is 14 residues long. The CDR3 loop is CASSQRGRGTEAFF. As DNA, the CDR3 is TGTGCCAGTAGTCAACGGGGGAGAGGCACTGAAGCTTTCTTT.

This clone has a single count. Other DNA sequences in this sample translate to the same CDR3. The J gene is TRBJ2-7, the V gene TRBV27; D possibly corresponds to TRBD1 (6 bases). V lost 5 bases and J lost 4, with 9 bases in between. The CDR3 covers 12 residues. Germline lookup yields CDR1 MNHEY and CDR2 SMNVEV (reference sequence). CDR3 bases: TGTGCCAGCAGTCCCACAGGGTACGAGCAGTACTTC. Its protein is CASSPTGYEQYF.

This sequence joins TRBV18 and TRBJ2-7; D is unclear. The V gene's germline CDR1 is KGHSH and CDR2 LQKENI. Trimming removed 0 bases from V and 3 bases from J, with 6 bases in between. This CDR3 has 13 amino acids. The CDR3, as DNA: TGTGCCAGCTCACCACCGGCAGGCTACGAGCAGTACTTC. Residues: CASSPPAGYEQYF.

J is TRBJ2-1 and V is TRBV24-1; tentative D call: TRBD2 (5 bases). Trimming took 4 bases from V and 10 from J, leaving 13 bases between them. This CDR3 has 13 amino acids. Looked up from germline, CDR1 is KGHDR and CDR2 is SFDVKD. The CDR3 sequence: CATSEALVGEQFF. The CDR3 coding sequence is TGTGCCACCAGTGAGGCACTAGTCGGCGAGCAGTTCTTC.

As concerns this clone: The junction differs from germline at one of its ends, possibly a read error. V is TRBV6-1 and J is TRBJ1-3; D not certain. The germline gives CDR1 MNHNS, CDR2 SASEGT. The CDR3 loop spans 12 amino acids. The CDR3 sequence: CASSETVAGVNF. CDR3 bases: TGTGCCAGCAGTGAAACGGTCGCGGGTGTAAATTTT.

The sample holds one count of this clone. The chain has TRBV5-1 and TRBJ2-7; D perhaps matches TRBD2 (5 bases). This CDR3 has 12 residues. Trimming shortened V by 0 bases and J by 7 bases, and 8 bases separated the two germline ends. Germline V gene lookup returns CDR1 SGHRS and CDR2 YFSETQ. CDR3 amino acids: CASSLVGGEQYF. DNA for the CDR3: TGCGCCAGCAGCTTGGTTGGCGGGGAGCAGTACTTC.

The chain uses TRBV27 and TRBJ1-2; no definite D call. CDR1 MNHEY and CDR2 SMNVEV come from the germline V gene (reference sequence). V lost 0 bases and J 3 bases, leaving 8 bases between the germline ends. CDR3 size: 14 residues. CDR3 DNA sequence: TGTGCCAGCAGTTTATCTTACCAGGACTATGGCTACACCTTC. Translation gives CASSLSYQDYGYTF.

The CDR3 is CASSPSGSRDPGELFF. DNA of the CDR3: TGTGCCAGCAGCCCTAGCGGGAGTAGGGATCCCGGGGAGCTGTTTTTT. This sequence joins TRBV4-2 and TRBJ2-2; 10 positions agree with TRBD2. Trimming at V came to 4 bases and at J to 6 bases, leaving 8 bases not matched to a gene. This CDR3 spans 16 amino acids. Germline CDR1 and CDR2: LGHNA and YNFKEQ.

The chain carries TRBV7-9 and TRBJ2-7; D is perhaps TRBD2 (6 bases). Trimming took off 1 base at V and 0 bases at J, with 7 bases between the two ends. The germline CDR1 and CDR2 sequences are SEHNR and FQNEAQ (reference sequence). This CDR3 is 14 amino acids long. The DNA of the CDR3 is TGTGCCAGCAGCTTAGTAGCGGCCTCCTACGAGCAGTACTTC. This gives the protein CASSLVAASYEQYF.

This clone is a singleton in its sample. The rearrangement links TRBV27 to TRBJ2-1, with 10 bases identical to TRBD2. Trimming took 6 bases from V and 10 from J; bases not matched to a gene: 12. CDR1 MNHEY and CDR2 SMNVEV come from the germline V gene (reference sequence). The CDR3 sequence is 15 residues long. CDR3 loop: CASRTLGEREGEQFF. CDR3 bases: TGTGCCAGCAGAACCCTCGGGGAGCGGGAGGGGGAGCAGTTCTTC.

This clone was counted only a few times. This chain connects TRBV6-5 to TRBJ1-6, with 7 bases that match TRBD1. The CDR3 is 14 amino acids. Germline values: CDR1 MNHEY, CDR2 SVGAGI. V shed 6 bases, J shed 7 bases, and the junction held 6 bases outside the gene matches. The CDR3 region is CASSLTGRNSPLHF. CDR3 coding DNA: TGTGCCAGCAGCCTGACAGGGAGGAATTCACCCCTCCACTTT.

The chain joins TRBV12-3 or TRBV12-4 to TRBJ1-5, with D perhaps matching TRBD1 (6 bases). V was clipped by 6 bases and J by 7 bases, with 10 bases between them. CDR3 size: 12 residues. CDR3 residues: CASSYRAQPQHF. DNA of the CDR3: TGTGCCAGCAGCTACAGGGCGCAGCCCCAGCATTTT.

The chain has TRBV9 and TRBJ1-5; TRBD1 matches at 7 bases. V was clipped by 4 bases and J by 0 bases; unmatched bases: 4. This CDR3 region has 15 residues. CDR1 is SGDLS, CDR2 YYNGEE, per germline. The CDR3 loop reads CASSRGTDSNQPQHF. CDR3 DNA sequence: TGTGCCAGCAGCAGAGGGACAGATAGCAATCAGCCCCAGCATTTT.

J is TRBJ1-1 and V is TRBV10-3; no clear D gene. Trimming removed 11 bases at V and 6 bases at J, with 13 bases between. Germline V CDR1 and CDR2: ENHRY, SYGVKD. The CDR3 consists of 11 residues. The CDR3 nucleotides are TGTGCCTCCCTAGAAGTGGCTGAAGCTTTCTTT. Protein product: CASLEVAEAFF.

The rearrangement joins TRBV3-1 (or the pseudogene TRBV3-2) to TRBJ2-3, with 8 bases lining up with TRBD2. This CDR3 spans 17 amino acids. Trimming took 0 bases from V and 4 from J; bases not matched to a gene: 9. Germline V gene sequence: CDR1 LGHDT, CDR2 YNNKEL (reference sequence). CDR3: CASSQDRSGSLADTQYF. In DNA, the CDR3 is TGTGCCAGCAGCCAAGATCGGAGCGGGAGCCTGGCAGATACGCAGTATTTT.

This sequence joins TRBV6-5 and TRBJ2-5; TRBD1 agrees at 8 bases. The CDR3 consists of 14 residues. The germline CDR1 and CDR2 sequences are MNHEY and SVGAGI. After removal of 9 bases from V and 1 base from J, the junction contained 7 bases not matched to a gene. This CDR3 is CARGLDRVQETQYF. Here the CDR3 DNA reads TGTGCCAGGGGTTTGGACAGGGTCCAAGAGACCCAGTACTTC.